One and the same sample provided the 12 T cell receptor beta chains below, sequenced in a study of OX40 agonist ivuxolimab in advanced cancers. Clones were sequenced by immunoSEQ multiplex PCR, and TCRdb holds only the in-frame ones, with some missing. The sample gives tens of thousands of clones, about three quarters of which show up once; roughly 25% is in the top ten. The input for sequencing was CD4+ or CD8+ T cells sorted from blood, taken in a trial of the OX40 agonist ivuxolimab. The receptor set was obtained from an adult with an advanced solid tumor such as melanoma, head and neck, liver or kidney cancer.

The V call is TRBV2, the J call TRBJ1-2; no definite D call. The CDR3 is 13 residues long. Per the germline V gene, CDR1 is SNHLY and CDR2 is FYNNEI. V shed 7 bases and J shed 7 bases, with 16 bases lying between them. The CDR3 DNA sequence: TGTGCCAGCACGGTCCAAGACTTCGGTGGCTACACCTTC. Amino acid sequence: CASTVQDFGGYTF. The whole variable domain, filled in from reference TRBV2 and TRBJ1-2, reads EPEVTQTPSHQVTQMGQEVILRCVPISNHLYFYWYRQILGQKVEFLVSFYNNEISEKSEIFDDQFSVERPDGSNFTLKIRSTKLEDSAMYFCASTVQDFGGYTFGSGTRLTVV.

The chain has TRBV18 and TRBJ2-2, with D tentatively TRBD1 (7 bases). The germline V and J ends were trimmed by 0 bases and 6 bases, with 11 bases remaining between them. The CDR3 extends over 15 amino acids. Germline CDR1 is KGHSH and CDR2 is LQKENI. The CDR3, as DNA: TGTGCCAGCTCACCACCAGCCAGGGGGGCCGGGGAGCTGTTTTTT. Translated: CASSPPARGAGELFF.

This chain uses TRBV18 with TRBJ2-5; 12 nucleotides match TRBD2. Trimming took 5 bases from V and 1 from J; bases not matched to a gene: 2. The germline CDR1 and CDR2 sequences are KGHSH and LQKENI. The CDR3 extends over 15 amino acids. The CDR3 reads CASSTSGGFQETQYF. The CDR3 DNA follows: TGTGCCAGCTCAACTAGCGGGGGGTTCCAAGAGACCCAGTACTTC.

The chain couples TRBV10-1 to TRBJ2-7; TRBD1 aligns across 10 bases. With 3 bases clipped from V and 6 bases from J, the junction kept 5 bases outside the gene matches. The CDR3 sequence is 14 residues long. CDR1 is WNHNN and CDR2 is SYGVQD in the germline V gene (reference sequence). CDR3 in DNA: TGCGCCAGCAGTGATTGGGACAGGGGCGGCGAGCAGTACTTC. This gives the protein CASSDWDRGGEQYF.

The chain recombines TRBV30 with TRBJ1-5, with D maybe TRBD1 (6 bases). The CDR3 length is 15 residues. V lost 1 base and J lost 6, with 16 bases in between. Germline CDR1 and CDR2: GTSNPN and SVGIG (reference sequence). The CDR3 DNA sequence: TGTGCCTGGAGTGCCCCGGGACAATTCATTCAGCCCCAGCATTTT. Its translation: CAWSAPGQFIQPQHF.

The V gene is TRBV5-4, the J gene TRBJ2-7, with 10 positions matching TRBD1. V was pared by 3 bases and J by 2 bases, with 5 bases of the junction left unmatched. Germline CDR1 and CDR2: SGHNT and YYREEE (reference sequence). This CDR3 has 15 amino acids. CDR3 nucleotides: TGTGCCAGCAGCTCCTCCGGACAGGGGGCCTACGAGCAGTACTTC. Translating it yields CASSSSGQGAYEQYF.

This chain's CDR3 is CASSLTVNTGELFF. CDR3 coding DNA: TGTGCCAGCAGCTTGACAGTTAACACCGGGGAGCTGTTTTTT. V and J are TRBV5-8 and TRBJ2-2; D ambiguous. There are 14 residues in the CDR3. V gave up 1 base and J gave up 2 bases, with 6 bases separating them. Germline-derived CDR1 and CDR2 are SGHTS and YDEGEE. Filled out from reference TRBV5-8 and TRBJ2-2, the complete variable domain reads EAGVTQSPTHLIKTRGQQATLRCSPISGHTSVYWYQQALGLGLQFLLWYDEGEERNRGNFPPRFSGRQFPNYSSELNVNALELEDSALYLCASSLTVNTGELFFGEGSRLTVL.

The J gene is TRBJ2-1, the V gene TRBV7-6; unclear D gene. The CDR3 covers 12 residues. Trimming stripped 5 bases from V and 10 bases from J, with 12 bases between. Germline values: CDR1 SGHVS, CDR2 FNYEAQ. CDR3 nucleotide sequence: TGTGCCAGCAGCGGGTATACCGGGGAGCAGTTCTTC. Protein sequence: CASSGYTGEQFF.

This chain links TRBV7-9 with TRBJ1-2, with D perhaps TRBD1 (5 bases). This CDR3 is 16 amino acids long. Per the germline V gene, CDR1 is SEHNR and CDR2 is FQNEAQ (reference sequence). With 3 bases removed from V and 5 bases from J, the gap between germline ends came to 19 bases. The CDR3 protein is CASSFGGAGNIYGYTF. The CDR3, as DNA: TGTGCCAGCAGCTTCGGTGGGGCAGGGAATATTTATGGCTACACCTTC.

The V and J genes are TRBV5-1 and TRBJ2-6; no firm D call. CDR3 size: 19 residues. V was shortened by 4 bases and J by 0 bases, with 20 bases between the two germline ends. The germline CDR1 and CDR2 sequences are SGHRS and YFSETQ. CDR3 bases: TGCGCCAGCAGCCCATTACCCGGCGGTCTTAGCTCTGGGGCCAACGTCCTGACTTTC. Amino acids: CASSPLPGGLSSGANVLTF.

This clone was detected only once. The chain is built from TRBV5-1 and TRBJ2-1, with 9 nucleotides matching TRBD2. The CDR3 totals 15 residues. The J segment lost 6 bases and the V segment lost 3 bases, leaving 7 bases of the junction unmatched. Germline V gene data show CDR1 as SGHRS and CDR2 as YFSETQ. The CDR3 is CASSSESGGINEQFF. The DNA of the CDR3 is TGCGCCAGCAGCTCGGAGAGCGGGGGGATCAATGAGCAGTTCTTC.

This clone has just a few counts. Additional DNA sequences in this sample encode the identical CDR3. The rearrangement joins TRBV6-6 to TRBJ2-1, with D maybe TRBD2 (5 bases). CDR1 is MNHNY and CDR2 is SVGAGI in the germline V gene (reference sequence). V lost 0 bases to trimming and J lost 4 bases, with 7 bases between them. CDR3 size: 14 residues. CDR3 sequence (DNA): TGTGCCAGCAGTTACTCGAGGGTGTACAATGAGCAGTTCTTC. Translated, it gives CASSYSRVYNEQFF.